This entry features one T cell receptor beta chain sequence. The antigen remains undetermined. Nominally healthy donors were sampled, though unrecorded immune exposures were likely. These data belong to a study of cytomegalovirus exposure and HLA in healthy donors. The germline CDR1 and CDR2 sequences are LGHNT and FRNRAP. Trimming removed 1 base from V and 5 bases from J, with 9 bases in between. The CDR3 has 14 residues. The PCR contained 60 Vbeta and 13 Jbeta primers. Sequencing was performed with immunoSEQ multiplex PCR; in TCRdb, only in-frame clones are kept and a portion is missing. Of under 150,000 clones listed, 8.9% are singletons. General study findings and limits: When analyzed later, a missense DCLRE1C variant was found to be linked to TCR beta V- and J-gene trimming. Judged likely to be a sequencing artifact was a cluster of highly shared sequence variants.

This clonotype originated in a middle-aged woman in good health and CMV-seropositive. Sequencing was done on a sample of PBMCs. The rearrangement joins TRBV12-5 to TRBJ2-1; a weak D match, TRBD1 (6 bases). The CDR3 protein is CASGLGDRNNEQFF. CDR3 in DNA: TGTGCTAGTGGTTTGGGCGACAGGAACAATGAGCAGTTCTTC.